These T cell receptor beta chains were read from a single sample in a study of sequential checkpoint blockade in melanoma. Measured with immunoSEQ multiplex PCR; TCRdb has only the in-frame clones, and not every one. The sample yields 35,000 to 40,000 clones, around 32% seen once. Sequenced here: tumor tissue (inferred from file names), sampled from a patient given nivolumab and ipilimumab in sequence. Receptors were obtained from a human donor with melanoma. CDR3s include the opening cysteine and the closing phenylalanine or tryptophan. The D gene is left open where the match is weak. A row's size may be missing; if present it is once, few, many or a size class.

NA,NA,TRBJ1-2,TRBV5-1,TGCGCCAGCAGCTTGGACAGGGCTAACTATGGCTACACCTTC,CASSLDRANYGYTF
few,TRBD1,TRBJ1-2,TRBV28,TGTGCCAGCAGGGCCCGGGACAGGGACGGGGGCTACACCTTC,CASRARDRDGGYTF
many,TRBD2,TRBJ2-7,TRBV11-3,TGTGCCAGCAGCGCCGGAGGGACTAGCGGTACGTACGAGCAGTACTTC,CASSAGGTSGTYEQYF
NA,NA,TRBJ1-1,TRBV9,TGTGCCAGCGTCCCAGGGGTCGGTGCTGAAGCTTTCTTT,CASVPGVGAEAFF
NA,NA,TRBJ2-1,TRBV6-8,TGTGCCAGCAGTTCTTATCTAGATTGGCAGTTTCAGGATGAGCAGTTCTTC,CASSSYLDWQFQDEQFF
NA,NA,TRBJ1-6,TRBV30,TGTGCCAGTGACCGGGCCTGGGGAGTAGATTCACCCCTCCACTTT,CASDRAWGVDSPLHF
NA,TRBD2,TRBJ2-7,TRBV30,TGTGCCTGGAGTCCTCTAGCGGGGGTATCCTACGAGCAGTACTTC,CAWSPLAGVSYEQYF
NA,NA,TRBJ1-1,TRBV6-8,TGTGCCAGCAACCATGGACAGCGAGAAGCTTTCTTT,CASNHGQREAFF
NA,TRBD1,TRBJ2-2,TRBV28,TGTGCCAGCAGCTTAGACAGGGCCGGGGAGCTGTTTTTT,CASSLDRAGELFF
NA,TRBD1,TRBJ1-1,TRBV30,TGTGCCTGGAGTGTGCAGGGGGACACTGAAGCTTTCTTT,CAWSVQGDTEAFF
NA,NA,TRBJ1-5,TRBV18,TGTGCCAGCTCACCCACAGGGTTAGTTCGAGCCCAGCATTTT,CASSPTGLVRAQHF
once,TRBD2,TRBJ2-3,TRBV19,TGTGCCAGTAGTATGACTAGCGGGGACCCGTGGACGCAGTATTTT,CASSMTSGDPWTQYF
NA,TRBD1,TRBJ2-7,TRBV29-1,TGCAGCGTGACTTACGGGACAGGGAATTCCCCTTACGAGCAGTACTTC,CSVTYGTGNSPYEQYF
NA,NA,TRBJ2-3,TRBV12-5,TGTGCTAGTGGTTTGGGGACGGGGGCCACAGATACGCAGTATTTT,CASGLGTGATDTQYF
NA,TRBD2,TRBJ2-3,TRBV9,TGTGCCAGCAGCCCGACTAGCGGGGGGGCCTCAGATACGCAGTATTTT,CASSPTSGGASDTQYF
few,NA,TRBJ1-1,TRBV19,TGTGCCAGTAGCCCCAGGGGCGCTGAAGCTTTCTTT,CASSPRGAEAFF
few,NA,TRBJ1-5,TRBV28,TGTGCCAGCAGTTTATCTCACAGACCAAATCAGCCCCAGCATTTT,CASSLSHRPNQPQHF
many,NA,TRBJ1-1,TRBV11-3,TGTGCCAGCAGCTTGGCCATAGGGATGTTCACTGAAGCTTTCTTT,CASSLAIGMFTEAFF
NA,NA,TRBJ2-5,TRBV11-3,TGTGCCAGCAGCTTGGGCGCGGGACTTCAAGAGACCCAGTACTTC,CASSLGAGLQETQYF
NA,TRBD1,TRBJ1-2,TRBV5-1,TGCGCCAGCAGCTTCGGGGGACAGGTTGGAACCTATGGCTACACCTTC,CASSFGGQVGTYGYTF
NA,TRBD2,TRBJ2-3,TRBV10-3,TGTGCCAGCTCACTCAGTAGCGGGAGTTTTCCAGATACGCAGTATTTT,CASSLSSGSFPDTQYF
few,TRBD2,TRBJ2-5,TRBV18,TGTGCCAGCTCACCACGGACTAGCGGGAGTGGGGAGACCCAGTACTTC,CASSPRTSGSGETQYF
NA,TRBD1,TRBJ1-1,TRBV18,TGTGCCAGCTCACCACCGTCGACAGGGAGAGAAGCTTTCTTT,CASSPPSTGREAFF
many,NA,TRBJ2-5,TRBV11-3,TGTGCCAGCAGCTTACGGCATCGCCAAATGGCCCAGTACTTC,CASSLRHRQMAQYF
few,NA,TRBJ1-1,TRBV28,TGTGCCAGCAGAAAGGAGGGGAGGACTGAAGCTTTCTTT,CASRKEGRTEAFF
few,NA,TRBJ2-5,TRBV11-3,TGTGCCAGCAGATTAGGGGAGGCGCGCCAAGAGACCCAGTACTTC,CASRLGEARQETQYF
few,NA,TRBJ2-3,TRBV4-1,TGCGCCAGCAGCCCGGACAGAGCCACAGATACGCAGTATTTT,CASSPDRATDTQYF
NA,NA,TRBJ1-6,TRBV19,TGTGCCAGTAGTATACGGGACCCCAATACGCCCCTCCACTTT,CASSIRDPNTPLHF
medium-sized,NA,TRBJ1-1,TRBV12-5,TGTGCTAGTGGTTTGGGACAGAACACTGAAGCTTTCTTT,CASGLGQNTEAFF
once,TRBD1,TRBJ2-6,TRBV5-1,TGCGCCAGCAGGCCCGGGACAGGGGACTCTGGGGCCAACGTCCTGACTTTC,CASRPGTGDSGANVLTF
few,NA,TRBJ1-2,TRBV27,TGTGCCAGCAGTTCCCAAGGGGTAGGCTACGGCTACACCTTC,CASSSQGVGYGYTF
NA,TRBD1,TRBJ2-7,TRBV19,TGTGCCAGTAGTACCGGGACAGGGGGCTACGAGCAGTACTTC,CASSTGTGGYEQYF
NA,NA,TRBJ1-1,TRBV10-3,TGTGCCATCAGTGAGTCAAACAGGGTGAACACTGAAGCTTTCTTT,CAISESNRVNTEAFF
NA,NA,TRBJ1-1,TRBV29-1,TGCAGCGTTGGGGTGGGGTCCGCGATGAACACTGAAGCTTTCTTT,CSVGVGSAMNTEAFF
NA,NA,TRBJ1-1,TRBV6-8,TGTGCCAGCAATTGGATCACGGACACTGAAGCTTTCTTT,CASNWITDTEAFF
few,NA,TRBJ1-1,TRBV6-8,TGTGCCAGCCGGGATGAAAGCGGCACTGAAGCTTTCTTT,CASRDESGTEAFF
few,NA,TRBJ2-7,TRBV30,TGTGCCTGGACCGACGGGGGTTACGGATCCTACGAGCAGTACTTC,CAWTDGGYGSYEQYF
once,NA,TRBJ1-5,TRBV19,TGTGCCAGTAGTATAACCTCCGGGGGAAGGGGAAGACAGCCCCAGCATTTT,CASSITSGGRGRQPQHF
NA,TRBD2,TRBJ2-2,TRBV9,TGTGCCAGCAGCGTAGATCCTAGCGGGACAAACACCGGGGAGCTGTTTTTT,CASSVDPSGTNTGELFF
NA,NA,TRBJ2-7,TRBV7-4,TGTGCCAGCAGCTACACAGGATCCGGCGAGCAGTACTTC,CASSYTGSGEQYF
NA,NA,TRBJ1-1,TRBV28,TGTGCCAGCAGCTTTGTAGGGCAGTGGGCCACTGAAGCTTTCTTT,CASSFVGQWATEAFF
few,TRBD2,TRBJ2-5,TRBV19,TGTGCCAGTAGTCGTCCCGAGCGGGGGGGCGGAGAGACCCAGTACTTC,CASSRPERGGGETQYF
once,TRBD2,TRBJ2-7,TRBV18,TGTGCCAGCTCCAAACAAGGCCAGCGGGAGGCCCCCGACGAGCAGTACTTC,CASSKQGQREAPDEQYF
few,TRBD2,TRBJ2-5,TRBV6-8,TGTGCCAGCAGAAACACGGGGGGCCAAGAGACCCAGTACTTC,CASRNTGGQETQYF
NA,TRBD2,TRBJ2-3,TRBV18,TGTGCCAGCGCTGGACTAGGTCAGGCAGATACGCAGTATTTT,CASAGLGQADTQYF
NA,NA,TRBJ1-5,TRBV28,TGTGCCAGCAGTTTTTCGGGGGGGGGAAATCAGCCCCAGCATTTT,CASSFSGGGNQPQHF
NA,NA,TRBJ1-1,TRBV18,TGTGCCAGCTCACCGGGACAGAACACTGAAGCTTTCTTT,CASSPGQNTEAFF
NA,NA,TRBJ1-2,TRBV19,TGTGCCAGTAGTCAAGGCACGAACTATGGCTACACCTTC,CASSQGTNYGYTF